The sequence of this T cell receptor beta chain was determined in a study of cytomegalovirus exposure and HLA in healthy donors. Study-wide findings and caveats: A later analysis associated 16,951 TCR beta sequences with HLA alleles at a 0.05 false discovery rate.

As to this clone: As yet, its antigen is unknown.

PCR involved 60 Vbeta and 13 Jbeta primers. This table comes from immunoSEQ multiplex PCR, and its TCRdb copy is limited to in-frame clones, with some not included. The sample consists of more than 130,000 clones, just under 85% of them appearing once. V gave up 4 bases and J gave up 1 base; unmatched junction bases: 2. CDR1 is MNHNS and CDR2 is SASEGT in the germline V gene. This CDR3 contains 14 residues. The J gene is TRBJ2-3, the V gene TRBV6-1, with 7 nucleotides matching TRBD1. This receptor was identified in a man aged 35-49 years in good health and CMV-seropositive. The sample consisted of PBMCs. Here the CDR3 DNA reads TGTGCCAGCAGTGTTGGACAGGGCACAGATACGCAGTATTTT. Translation gives CASSVGQGTDTQYF.